This entry lists 16 T cell receptor beta chains sequenced from one sample in a study of shared clonotypes between healthy human individuals. Sequenced by immunoSEQ multiplex PCR; TCRdb stores in-frame clones only, minus some. The repertoire includes 1 million to 1.2 million clones, approximately 80% of them detected once, and roughly 0.9% sits in the top ten. Specimen: memory CD4+ T cells from PBMCs. Subset: CD45RA-negative fraction. These receptors were obtained from a man aged 18 to 29 in good health. Some clones in this sample may be carry-over from other donors' samples.

The chain joins TRBV5-4 to TRBJ2-1; 10 bases agree with TRBD2. Germline V gene data show CDR1 as SGHNT and CDR2 as YYREEE (reference sequence). The CDR3 extends over 17 amino acids. Germline trimming cut 4 bases from V and 0 bases from J; bases unmatched to any gene: 7. The CDR3 DNA reads as TGTGCCAGCAGCAAGTCACTAGCGGGACGCTCCTACAATGAGCAGTTCTTC. Its protein product is CASSKSLAGRSYNEQFF.

The chain couples TRBV5-6 to TRBJ1-1; TRBD1 might be the D (5 bases). Trimming left V 4 bases short and J 13 bases short, with 17 bases between. This CDR3 has 12 residues. Germline V gene data show CDR1 as SGHDT and CDR2 as YYEEEE. The CDR3 bases are TGTGCCAGCAGCCTATTGGGGGGTACAGATTTCTTT. Protein sequence: CASSLLGGTDFF.

This chain connects TRBV28 to TRBJ1-5; no clear D. From germline, CDR1 is MDHEN and CDR2 SYDVKM. This CDR3 has 13 residues. V shed 4 bases and J shed 7 bases, with 11 bases lying between them. The CDR3 region is CASSSQSEQPQHF. Written as DNA, the CDR3 is TGTGCCAGCAGTTCTCAGAGCGAACAGCCCCAGCATTTT. Filled out from reference TRBV28 and TRBJ1-5, the complete variable domain reads DVKVTQSSRYLVKRTGEKVFLECVQDMDHENMFWYRQDPGLGLRLIYFSYDVKMKEKGDIPEGYSVSREKKERFSLILESASTNQTSMYLCASSSQSEQPQHFGDGTRLSIL.

The chain uses TRBV5-5 and TRBJ1-5; D uncertain. CDR1 and CDR2 from the germline V gene are SGHKS and YYEKEE (reference sequence). CDR3 length: 14 residues. V was shortened by 1 base and J by 3 bases, with 8 bases between the two germline ends. The CDR3 nucleotides are TGTGCCAGCAGCTTGTTCACAGCCAATCAGCCCCAGCATTTT. Its translation: CASSLFTANQPQHF. The whole variable domain, filled in from reference TRBV5-5 and TRBJ1-5, reads DAGVTQSPTHLIKTRGQQVTLRCSPISGHKSVSWYQQVLGQGPQFIFQYYEKEERGRGNFPDRFSARQFPNYSSELNVNALLLGDSALYLCASSLFTANQPQHFGDGTRLSIL.

The chain's CDR3 is CASSRPEGGNIQYF. The CDR3 DNA reads TGTGCCAGCAGCCGCCCAGAAGGGGGAAACATTCAGTACTTC. The rearrangement links TRBV7-3 to TRBJ2-4; D might be TRBD1 (6 bases). Trimming took off 5 bases at V and 6 bases at J, with 14 bases between the two ends. Germline V gene data show CDR1 as SGHTA and CDR2 as FQGTGA. CDR3 size: 14 residues.

The rearrangement uses TRBV7-9 and TRBJ2-4; no definite D call. In germline, CDR1 is SEHNR, CDR2 FQNEAQ (reference sequence). The CDR3 is 17 residues long. V gave up 0 bases and J gave up 2 bases, with 14 bases separating them. This chain's CDR3 is CASSLALGMETKNIQYF. The CDR3 DNA follows: TGTGCCAGCAGCTTAGCGTTGGGGATGGAAACCAAAAACATTCAGTACTTC.

The rearrangement links TRBV6-6 to TRBJ2-5; perhaps TRBD1 as D (6 bases). CDR3 length equals 13 residues. Trimming removed 4 bases at V and 5 bases at J, with 11 bases between. Germline V gene lookup returns CDR1 MNHNY and CDR2 SVGAGI (reference sequence). The CDR3 region has the DNA TGTGCCAGCAGTTTAGGGGGAATTGAGACCCAGTACTTC. This codes for CASSLGGIETQYF.

CDR3 residues: CASLGLDTGELFF. DNA of the CDR3: TGTGCCAGCTTGGGTCTGGACACCGGGGAGCTGTTTTTT. V usage is TRBV28 and J usage is TRBJ2-2; D remains unclear. V was trimmed by 8 bases and J by 3 bases, leaving 10 bases between them. Germline loops: CDR1 MDHEN, CDR2 SYDVKM. The CDR3 runs 13 residues. Using reference TRBV28 and TRBJ2-2 for the parts outside the CDR3, the full variable domain is DVKVTQSSRYLVKRTGEKVFLECVQDMDHENMFWYRQDPGLGLRLIYFSYDVKMKEKGDIPEGYSVSREKKERFSLILESASTNQTSMYLCASLGLDTGELFFGEGSRLTVL.

The V gene is TRBV9, the J gene TRBJ2-1; 8 bases are a match to TRBD1. Per germline, CDR1 SGDLS and CDR2 YYNGEE. The CDR3 has 12 amino acids. V lost 0 bases to trimming and J lost 15 bases; unmatched junction nucleotides: 5. In DNA, the CDR3 is TGTGCCAGCAGCGTAGGGACAGGGATGGCGTTCTTC. Translating it yields CASSVGTGMAFF.

This clone showed up just a few times. The rearrangement uses TRBV5-1 and TRBJ1-1; D is perhaps TRBD1 (5 bases). Trimming took off 0 bases at V and 1 base at J, with 19 bases between the two ends. Germline assignment: CDR1 SGHRS and CDR2 YFSETQ. The CDR3 is made up of 18 amino acids. CDR3 amino acids: CASSLGFGTDPSNTEAFF. The CDR3 DNA reads as TGCGCCAGCAGCTTGGGATTCGGGACGGACCCTTCGAACACTGAAGCTTTCTTT.

The table lists this clone with a few counts. V gene TRBV15 combines with J gene TRBJ2-5; 8 bases fit TRBD2. CDR1 and CDR2 (germline): LNHNV, YYDKDF (reference sequence). The V segment lost 1 base and the J segment 4 bases; nucleotides outside the gene matches: 8. The CDR3 length is 16 residues. The CDR3: CATSRVREGPPETQYF. As DNA, the CDR3 is TGTGCCACCAGCAGAGTTCGGGAGGGCCCTCCAGAGACCCAGTACTTC. The complete variable domain, with remaining parts taken from reference TRBV15 and TRBJ2-5, reads DAMVIQNPRYQVTQFGKPVTLSCSQTLNHNVMYWYQQKSSQAPKLLFHYYDKDFNNEADTPDNFQSRRPNTSFCFLDIRSPGLGDTAMYLCATSRVREGPPETQYFGPGTRLLVL.

This clone was picked up one time. This chain connects TRBV19 to TRBJ1-1; a possible D gene is TRBD1 (6 bases). Germline V gene lookup returns CDR1 LNHDA and CDR2 SQIVND (reference sequence). Trimming cost V 6 bases and J 0 bases, with 14 bases left between them. The CDR3 sequence is 15 residues long. The CDR3, as DNA: TGTGCCAGTAGCCACGGGGGCAGTCTGAACACTGAAGCTTTCTTT. Amino acids: CASSHGGSLNTEAFF.

This clone was seen just once. The gene calls are TRBV28 and TRBJ1-2; D gene ambiguous. In germline, CDR1 is MDHEN, CDR2 SYDVKM. Trimming cost V 2 bases and J 8 bases, with 24 bases left between them. This CDR3 is 17 amino acids long. CDR3 bases: TGTGCCAGCAGTTTAAGCGAGTGGGGTAAGGAGGCAAGCGGCTACACCTTC. The encoded protein is CASSLSEWGKEASGYTF.

The V gene is TRBV25-1, the J gene TRBJ1-1; maybe TRBD1 (6 bases). Germline CDR1 is MGHDK and CDR2 is SYGVNS. This CDR3 contains 14 residues. The V gene lost 6 bases and the J gene lost 5 bases, with 16 bases spanning the gap. Here the CDR3 reads CASRPTGLRTEAFF. In nucleotides, the CDR3 is TGTGCCAGCAGACCGACAGGTTTGAGAACTGAAGCTTTCTTT. Complete variable domain (other parts from reference TRBV25-1 and TRBJ1-1): EADIYQTPRYLVIGTGKKITLECSQTMGHDKMYWYQQDPGMELHLIHYSYGVNSTEKGDLSSESTVSRIRTEHFPLTLESARPSHTSQYLCASRPTGLRTEAFFGQGTRLTVV.

A remark on this clone: The sample has other DNA sequences that encode this CDR3 too. The chain employs TRBV5-4 and TRBJ2-7; unclear D gene. The CDR3 totals 12 residues. The germline gives CDR1 SGHNT, CDR2 YYREEE (reference sequence). Trimming removed 2 bases at V and 3 bases at J, with 6 bases between. DNA for the CDR3: TGTGCCAGCAGCTTAAGAGGCTACGAGCAGTACTTC. Its protein is CASSLRGYEQYF.

Points on this clone: A read error is possible here, since a much larger clone lies one base away. This chain links TRBV5-4 with TRBJ2-7; D ambiguous. CDR3 length: 12 residues. Germline V gene sequence: CDR1 SGHNT, CDR2 YYREEE (reference sequence). Trimming cost V 1 base and J 1 base, with 3 bases left between them. CDR3 sequence: CASSLQSYEQYF. The CDR3 DNA follows: TGTGCCAGCAGCTTGCAGTCCTACGAGCAGTACTTC.